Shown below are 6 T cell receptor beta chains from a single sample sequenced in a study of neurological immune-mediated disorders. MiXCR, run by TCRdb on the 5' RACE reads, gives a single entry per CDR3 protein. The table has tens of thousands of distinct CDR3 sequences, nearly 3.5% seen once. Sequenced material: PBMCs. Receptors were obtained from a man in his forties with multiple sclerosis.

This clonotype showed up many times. This chain's CDR3 is CASIRTVPGGLTDTQYF. DNA for the CDR3: TGTGCCAGCATCAGGACGGTCCCGGGAGGTTTGACAGATACGCAGTATTTT. This chain connects TRBV7-9 to TRBJ2-3, with 7 bases that match TRBD2. V trimming: 7 bases; J trimming: 3 bases; junction bases outside the gene matches: 16. Per the germline V gene, CDR1 is SEHNR and CDR2 is FQNEAQ (reference sequence). The CDR3 runs 17 residues.

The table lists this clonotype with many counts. CDR3 protein: CASSYRQMDGYTF. The CDR3 DNA reads as TGTGCCAGCAGCTACCGACAGATGGATGGCTACACCTTC. This chain joins TRBV3-1 and TRBJ1-2; perhaps TRBD1 as D (5 bases). Between the trimmed V and J ends, which lost 5 bases and 6 bases, there was a span of 13 bases. The CDR3 spans 13 residues. Germline V gene sequence: CDR1 LGHDT, CDR2 YNNKEL (reference sequence). Full variable domain (missing parts from reference TRBV3-1 and TRBJ1-2): DTAVSQTPKYLVTQMGNDKSIKCEQNLGHDTMYWYKQDSKKFLKIMFSYNNKELIINETVPNRFSPKSPDKAHLNLHINSLELGDSAVYFCASSYRQMDGYTFGSGTRLTVV.

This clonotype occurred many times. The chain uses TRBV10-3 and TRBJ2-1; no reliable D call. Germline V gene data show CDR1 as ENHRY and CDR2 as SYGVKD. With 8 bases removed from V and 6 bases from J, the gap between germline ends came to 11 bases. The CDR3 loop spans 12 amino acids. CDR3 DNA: TGTGCCATCGGTCCTAGTCGCAATGAGCAGTTCTTC. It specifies CAIGPSRNEQFF.

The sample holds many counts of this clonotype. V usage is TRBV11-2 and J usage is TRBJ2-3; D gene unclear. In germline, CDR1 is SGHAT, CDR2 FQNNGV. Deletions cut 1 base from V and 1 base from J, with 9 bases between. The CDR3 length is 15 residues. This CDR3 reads CASSLGGLGTDTQYF. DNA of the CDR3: TGTGCCAGCAGCTTAGGGGGTTTGGGCACAGATACGCAGTATTTT. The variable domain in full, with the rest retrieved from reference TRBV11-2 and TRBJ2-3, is EAGVAQSPRYKIIEKRQSVAFWCNPISGHATLYWYQQILGQGPKLLIQFQNNGVVDDSQLPKDRFSAERLKGVDSTLKIQPAKLEDSAVYLCASSLGGLGTDTQYFGPGTRLTVL.

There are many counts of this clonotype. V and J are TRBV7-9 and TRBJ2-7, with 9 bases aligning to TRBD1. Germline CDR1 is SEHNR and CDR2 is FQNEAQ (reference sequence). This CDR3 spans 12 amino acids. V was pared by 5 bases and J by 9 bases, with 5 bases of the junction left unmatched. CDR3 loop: CASSQQGARQYF. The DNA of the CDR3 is TGTGCCAGCAGCCAACAGGGGGCTCGGCAGTACTTC.

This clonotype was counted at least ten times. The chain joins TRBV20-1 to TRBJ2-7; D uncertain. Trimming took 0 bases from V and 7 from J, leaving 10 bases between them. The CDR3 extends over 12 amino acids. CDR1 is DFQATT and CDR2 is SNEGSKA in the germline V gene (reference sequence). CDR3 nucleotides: TGCAGTGCTAGAGAGGCGGCTGGGGAGCAGTACTTC. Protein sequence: CSAREAAGEQYF.